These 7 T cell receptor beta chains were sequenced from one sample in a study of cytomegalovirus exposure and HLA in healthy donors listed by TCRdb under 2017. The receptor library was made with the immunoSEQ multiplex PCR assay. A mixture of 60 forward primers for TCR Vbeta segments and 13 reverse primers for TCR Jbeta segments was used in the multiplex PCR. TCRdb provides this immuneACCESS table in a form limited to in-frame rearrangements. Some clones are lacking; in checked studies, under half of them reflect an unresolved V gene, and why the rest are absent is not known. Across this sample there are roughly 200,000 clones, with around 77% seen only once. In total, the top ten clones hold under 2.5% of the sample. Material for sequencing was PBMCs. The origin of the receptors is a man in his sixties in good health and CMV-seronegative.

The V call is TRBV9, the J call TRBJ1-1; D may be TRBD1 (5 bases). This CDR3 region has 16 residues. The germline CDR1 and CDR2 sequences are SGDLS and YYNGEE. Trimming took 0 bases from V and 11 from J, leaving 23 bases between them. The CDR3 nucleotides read TGTGCCAGCAGCGTAGTCCCGGACGCGCCGCAGGGTATGGCTTTCTTT. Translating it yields CASSVVPDAPQGMAFF.

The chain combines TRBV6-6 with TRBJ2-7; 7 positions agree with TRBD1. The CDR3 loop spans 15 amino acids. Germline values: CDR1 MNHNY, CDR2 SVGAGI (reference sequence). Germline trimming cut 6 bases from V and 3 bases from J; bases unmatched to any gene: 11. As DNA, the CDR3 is TGTGCCAGCAGCGACCCCGGGGCAGGGGGCTACGAGCAGTACTTC. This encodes CASSDPGAGGYEQYF.

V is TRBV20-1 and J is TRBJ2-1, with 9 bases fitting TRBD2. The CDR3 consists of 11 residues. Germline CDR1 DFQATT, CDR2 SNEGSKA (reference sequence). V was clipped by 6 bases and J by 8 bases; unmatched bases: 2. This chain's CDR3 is CSAGTSYEQFF. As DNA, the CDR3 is TGCAGTGCCGGGACTAGCTATGAGCAGTTCTTC.

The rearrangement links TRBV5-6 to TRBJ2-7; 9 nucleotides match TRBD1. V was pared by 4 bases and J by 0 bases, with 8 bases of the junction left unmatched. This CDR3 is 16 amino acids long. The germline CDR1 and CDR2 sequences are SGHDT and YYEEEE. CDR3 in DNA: TGTGCCAGCAGCACCTACCGGGACAGGGCCTCCTACGAGCAGTACTTC. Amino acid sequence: CASSTYRDRASYEQYF.

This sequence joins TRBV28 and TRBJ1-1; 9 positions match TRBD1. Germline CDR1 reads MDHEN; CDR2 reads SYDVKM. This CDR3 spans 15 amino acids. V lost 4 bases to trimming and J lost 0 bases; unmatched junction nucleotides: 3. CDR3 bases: TGTGCCAGCAGTTCCGGGACAGGGATGAACACTGAAGCTTTCTTT. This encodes CASSSGTGMNTEAFF.

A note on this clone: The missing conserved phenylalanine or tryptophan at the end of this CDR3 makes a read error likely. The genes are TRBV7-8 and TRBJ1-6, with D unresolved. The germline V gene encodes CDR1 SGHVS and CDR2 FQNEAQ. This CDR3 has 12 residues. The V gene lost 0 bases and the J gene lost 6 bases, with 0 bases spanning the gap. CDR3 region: CASSLANSPLHI. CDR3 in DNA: TGTGCCAGCAGCTTAGCTAATTCACCCCTCCACATT.

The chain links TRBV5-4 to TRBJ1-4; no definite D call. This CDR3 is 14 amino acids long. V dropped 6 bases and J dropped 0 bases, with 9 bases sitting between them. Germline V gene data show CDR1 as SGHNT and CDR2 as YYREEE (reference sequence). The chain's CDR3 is CASTLIATNEKLFF. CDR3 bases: TGTGCCAGCACCCTTATTGCAACTAATGAAAAACTGTTTTTT.